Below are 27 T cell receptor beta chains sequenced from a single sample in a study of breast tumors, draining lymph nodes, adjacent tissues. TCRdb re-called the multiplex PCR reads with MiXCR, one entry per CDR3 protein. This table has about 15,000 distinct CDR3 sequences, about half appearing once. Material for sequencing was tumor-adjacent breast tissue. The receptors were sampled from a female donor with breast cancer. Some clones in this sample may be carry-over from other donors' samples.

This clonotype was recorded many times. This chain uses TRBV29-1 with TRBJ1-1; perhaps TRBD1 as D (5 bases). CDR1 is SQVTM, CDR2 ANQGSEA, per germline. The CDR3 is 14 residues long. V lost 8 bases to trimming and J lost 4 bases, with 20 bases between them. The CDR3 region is CSNRDFRSGTEAFF. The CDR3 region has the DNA TGCAGCAATCGGGACTTCAGGTCGGGCACTGAAGCTTTCTTT.

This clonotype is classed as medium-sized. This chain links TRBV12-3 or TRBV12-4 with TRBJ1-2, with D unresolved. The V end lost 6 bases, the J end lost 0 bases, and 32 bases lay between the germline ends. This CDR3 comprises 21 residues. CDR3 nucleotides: TGTGCCAGCAGCTACACTCGTCGGTGGTTCTACGGGTCCCCAGCTAACTATGGCTACACCTTC. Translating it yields CASSYTRRWFYGSPANYGYTF.

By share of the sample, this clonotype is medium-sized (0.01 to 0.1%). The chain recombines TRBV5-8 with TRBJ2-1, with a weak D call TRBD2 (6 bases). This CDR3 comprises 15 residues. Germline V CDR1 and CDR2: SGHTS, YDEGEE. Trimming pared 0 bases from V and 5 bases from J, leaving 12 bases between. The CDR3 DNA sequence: TGTGCCAGCAGCTTGGCGGGAGACTTCAACAATGAGCAGTTCTTC. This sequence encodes CASSLAGDFNNEQFF.

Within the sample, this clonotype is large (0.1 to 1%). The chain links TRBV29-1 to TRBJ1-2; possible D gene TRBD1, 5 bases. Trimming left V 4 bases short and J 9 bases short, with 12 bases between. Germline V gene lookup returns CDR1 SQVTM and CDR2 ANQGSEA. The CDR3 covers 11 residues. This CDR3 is CSVGDSRRYTF. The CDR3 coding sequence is TGCAGCGTTGGTGACAGTAGGCGCTACACCTTC.

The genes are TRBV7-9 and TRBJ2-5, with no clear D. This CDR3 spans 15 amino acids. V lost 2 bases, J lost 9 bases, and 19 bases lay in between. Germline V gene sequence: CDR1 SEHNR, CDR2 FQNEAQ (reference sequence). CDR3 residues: CASSLTNSQEKPQYF. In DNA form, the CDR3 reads TGTGCCAGCAGCTTAACAAACAGCCAAGAAAAGCCCCAGTACTTC.

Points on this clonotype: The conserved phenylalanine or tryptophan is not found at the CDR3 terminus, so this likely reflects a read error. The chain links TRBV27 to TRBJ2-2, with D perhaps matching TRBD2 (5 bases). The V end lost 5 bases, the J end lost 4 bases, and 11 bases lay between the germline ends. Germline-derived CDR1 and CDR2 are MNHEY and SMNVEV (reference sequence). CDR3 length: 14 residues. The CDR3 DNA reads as TGTGCCAGCAGTCCAGTGGGGAGCACCGGGGAGCTGTTTTCT. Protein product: CASSPVGSTGELFS.

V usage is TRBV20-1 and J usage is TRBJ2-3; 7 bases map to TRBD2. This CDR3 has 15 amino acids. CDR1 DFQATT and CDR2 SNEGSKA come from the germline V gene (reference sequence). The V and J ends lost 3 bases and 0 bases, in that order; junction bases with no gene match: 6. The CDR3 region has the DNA TGCAGTGCTAGGTTTGCGGGAGTAAGCACAGATACGCAGTATTTT. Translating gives CSARFAGVSTDTQYF.

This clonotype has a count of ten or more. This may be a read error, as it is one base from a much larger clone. The CDR3 coding sequence is TGTGCCAGCAGCGGAATGACTAGGGGCGAGACCCAGTCCTTC. Amino acids: CASSGMTRGETQSF. J is TRBJ2-5 and V is TRBV9; possibly TRBD2 for D (6 bases). This CDR3 contains 14 residues. Looked up from germline, CDR1 is SGDLS and CDR2 is YYNGEE.

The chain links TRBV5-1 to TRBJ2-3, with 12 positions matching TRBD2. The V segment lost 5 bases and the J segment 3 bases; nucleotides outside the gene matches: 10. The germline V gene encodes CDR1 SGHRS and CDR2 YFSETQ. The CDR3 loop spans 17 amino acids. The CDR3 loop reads CASRASPSGRGTDTQYF. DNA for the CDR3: TGCGCCAGCAGGGCATCTCCTAGCGGGAGGGGGACAGATACGCAGTATTTT.

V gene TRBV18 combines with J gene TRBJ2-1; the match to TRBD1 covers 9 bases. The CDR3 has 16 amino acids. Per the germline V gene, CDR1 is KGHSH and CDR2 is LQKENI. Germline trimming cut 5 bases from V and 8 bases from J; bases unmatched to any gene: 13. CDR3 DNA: TGTGCCAGCTCAAAAGGGCAGGGGACAGGGTCTGATGAGCAGTTCTTC. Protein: CASSKGQGTGSDEQFF.

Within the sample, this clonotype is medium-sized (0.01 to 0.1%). Here the CDR3 DNA reads TGTGCCAGCAGCCTGGGGAGTCACTATGGCTACACCTTC. Amino acid sequence: CASSLGSHYGYTF. This chain links TRBV2 with TRBJ1-2; the D is unclear. V lost 6 bases and J lost 3, with 11 bases in between. The CDR3 has 13 amino acids. CDR1 is SNHLY, CDR2 FYNNEI, per germline.

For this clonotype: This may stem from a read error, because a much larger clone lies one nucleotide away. The CDR3 is CASSHSIDMQYF. As DNA, the CDR3 is TGTGCCAGCAGCCACAGCATAGATATGCAGTATTTT. V usage is TRBV6-2 or TRBV6-3 and J usage is TRBJ2-3; D unresolved. The CDR3 is 12 residues long. CDR1 and CDR2 (germline): MNHEY, SVGEGT.

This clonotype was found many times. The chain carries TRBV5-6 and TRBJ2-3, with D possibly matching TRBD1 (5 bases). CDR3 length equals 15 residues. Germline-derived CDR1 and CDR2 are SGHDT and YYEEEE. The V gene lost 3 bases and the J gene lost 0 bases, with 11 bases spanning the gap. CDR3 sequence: CASSSMTVSTDTQYF. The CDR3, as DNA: TGTGCCAGCAGCTCTATGACAGTGAGCACAGATACGCAGTATTTT.

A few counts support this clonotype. The CDR3 region is CASRRGVNTEAFF. The DNA of the CDR3 is TGTGCCAGCAGGCGAGGAGTGAACACTGAAGCTTTCTTT. The chain employs TRBV6-1 and TRBJ1-1; D gene unclear. Germline V CDR1 and CDR2: MNHNS, SASEGT. The CDR3 sequence is 13 residues long. Trimming took off 6 bases at V and 0 bases at J, with 8 bases between the two ends.

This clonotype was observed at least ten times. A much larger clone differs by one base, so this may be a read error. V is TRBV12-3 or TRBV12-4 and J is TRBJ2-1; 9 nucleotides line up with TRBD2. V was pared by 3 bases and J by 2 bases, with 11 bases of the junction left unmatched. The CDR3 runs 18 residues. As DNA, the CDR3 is TGTGCCAGCAGTTTCGGCCTAGCGGGAAGGCCGACCTACAATGAGCAGTTCTTC. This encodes CASSFGLAGRPTYNEQFF.

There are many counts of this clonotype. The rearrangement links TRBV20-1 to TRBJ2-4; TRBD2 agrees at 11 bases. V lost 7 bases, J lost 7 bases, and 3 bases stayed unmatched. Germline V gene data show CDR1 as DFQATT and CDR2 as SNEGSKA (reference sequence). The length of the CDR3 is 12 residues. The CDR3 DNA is TGCAGTGTGGGACTAGCGGAGAACATTCAGTACTTC. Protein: CSVGLAENIQYF.

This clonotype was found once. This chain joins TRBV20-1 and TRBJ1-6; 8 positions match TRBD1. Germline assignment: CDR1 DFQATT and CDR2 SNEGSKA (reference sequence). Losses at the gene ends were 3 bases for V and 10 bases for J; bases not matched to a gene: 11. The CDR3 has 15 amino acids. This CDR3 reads CSASLLDRVRSPLHF. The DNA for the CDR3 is TGCAGTGCTAGTTTGTTGGACAGGGTGAGATCACCCCTCCACTTT.

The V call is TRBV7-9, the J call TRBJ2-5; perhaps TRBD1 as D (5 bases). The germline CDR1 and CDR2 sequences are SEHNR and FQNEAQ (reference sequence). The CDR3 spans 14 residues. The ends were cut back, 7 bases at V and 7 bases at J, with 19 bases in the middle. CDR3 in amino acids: CASNNRGSWGTQYF. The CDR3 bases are TGTGCCAGCAACAATAGGGGCTCTTGGGGGACCCAGTACTTC.

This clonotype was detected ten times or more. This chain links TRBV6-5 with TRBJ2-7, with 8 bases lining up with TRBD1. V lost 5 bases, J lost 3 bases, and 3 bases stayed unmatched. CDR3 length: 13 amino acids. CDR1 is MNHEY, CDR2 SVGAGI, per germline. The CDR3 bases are TGTGCCAGCAGTAGGACAGGGTTCTACGAGCAGTACTTC. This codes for CASSRTGFYEQYF.

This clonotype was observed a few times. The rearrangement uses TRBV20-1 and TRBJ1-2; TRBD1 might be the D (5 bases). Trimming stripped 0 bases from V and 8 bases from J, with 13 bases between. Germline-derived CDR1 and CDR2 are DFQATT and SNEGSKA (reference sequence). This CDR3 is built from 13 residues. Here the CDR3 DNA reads TGCAGTGCTAGAGAGTATGGGGGGGTAGGCTACACCTTC. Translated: CSAREYGGVGYTF.

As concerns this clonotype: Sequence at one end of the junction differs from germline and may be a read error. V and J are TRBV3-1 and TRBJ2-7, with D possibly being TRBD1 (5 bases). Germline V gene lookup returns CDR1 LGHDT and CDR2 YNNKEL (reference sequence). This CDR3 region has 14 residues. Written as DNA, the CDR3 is TGTGCCAGCAGCCAGGACCGACAGTCTTACGGGCAGTACTTC. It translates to CASSQDRQSYGQYF.

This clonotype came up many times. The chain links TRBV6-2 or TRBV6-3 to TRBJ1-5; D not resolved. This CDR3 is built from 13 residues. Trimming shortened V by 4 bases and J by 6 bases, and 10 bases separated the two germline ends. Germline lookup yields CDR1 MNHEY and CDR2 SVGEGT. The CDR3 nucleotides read TGTGCCAGCAGTTGGGCGGGTGGTCAGCCCCAGCATTTT. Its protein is CASSWAGGQPQHF.

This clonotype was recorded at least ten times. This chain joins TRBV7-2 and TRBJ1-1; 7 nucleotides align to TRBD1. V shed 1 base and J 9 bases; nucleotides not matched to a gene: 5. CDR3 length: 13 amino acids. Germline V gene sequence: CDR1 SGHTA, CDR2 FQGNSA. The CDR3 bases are TGTGCCAGCAGCTTAGTAGGGGGCGACAAAGCTTTCTTT. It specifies CASSLVGGDKAFF.

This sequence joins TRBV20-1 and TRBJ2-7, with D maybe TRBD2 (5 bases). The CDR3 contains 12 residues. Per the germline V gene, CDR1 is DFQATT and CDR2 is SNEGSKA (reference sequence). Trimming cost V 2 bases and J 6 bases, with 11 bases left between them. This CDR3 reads CSARYLTSEQYF. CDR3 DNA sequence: TGCAGTGCTAGATACCTCACTAGCGAGCAGTACTTC.

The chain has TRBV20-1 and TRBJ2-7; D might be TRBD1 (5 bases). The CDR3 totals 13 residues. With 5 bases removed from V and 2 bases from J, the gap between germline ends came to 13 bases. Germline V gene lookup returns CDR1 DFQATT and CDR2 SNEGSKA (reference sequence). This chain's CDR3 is CSARIRATYEQYF. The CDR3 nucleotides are TGCAGTGCTCGTATCAGGGCAACCTACGAGCAGTACTTC.

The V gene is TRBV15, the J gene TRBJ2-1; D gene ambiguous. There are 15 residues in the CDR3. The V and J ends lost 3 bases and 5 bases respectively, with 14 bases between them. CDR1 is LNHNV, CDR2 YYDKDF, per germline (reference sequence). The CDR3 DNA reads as TGTGCCACCAGCAGTTCCAAATTGATCAACAATGAGCAGTTCTTC. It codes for CATSSSKLINNEQFF.

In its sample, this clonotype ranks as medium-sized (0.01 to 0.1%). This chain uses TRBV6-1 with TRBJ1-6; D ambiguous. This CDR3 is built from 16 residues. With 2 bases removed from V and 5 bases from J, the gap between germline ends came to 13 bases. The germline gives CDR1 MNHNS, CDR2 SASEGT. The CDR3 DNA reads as TGTGCCAGCAGTGAACGGTTCCCGGGAGATAATTCACCCCTCCACTTT. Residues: CASSERFPGDNSPLHF.